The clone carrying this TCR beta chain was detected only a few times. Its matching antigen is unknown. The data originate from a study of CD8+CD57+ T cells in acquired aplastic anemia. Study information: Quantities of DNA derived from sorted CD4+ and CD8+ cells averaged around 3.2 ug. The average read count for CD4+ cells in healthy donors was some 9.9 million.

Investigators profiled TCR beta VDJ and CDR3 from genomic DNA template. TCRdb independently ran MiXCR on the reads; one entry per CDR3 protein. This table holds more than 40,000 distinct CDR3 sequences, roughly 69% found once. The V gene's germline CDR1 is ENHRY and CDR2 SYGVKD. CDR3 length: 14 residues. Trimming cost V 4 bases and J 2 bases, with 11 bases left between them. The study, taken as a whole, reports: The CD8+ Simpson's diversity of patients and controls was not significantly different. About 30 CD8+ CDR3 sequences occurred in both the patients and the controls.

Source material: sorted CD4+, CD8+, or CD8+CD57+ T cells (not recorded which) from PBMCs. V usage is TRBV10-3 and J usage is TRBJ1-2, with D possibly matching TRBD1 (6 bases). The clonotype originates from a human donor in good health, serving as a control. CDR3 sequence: CAISVGGVNYGYTF. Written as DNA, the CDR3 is TGTGCCATCAGTGTGGGGGGCGTGAACTATGGCTACACCTTC.